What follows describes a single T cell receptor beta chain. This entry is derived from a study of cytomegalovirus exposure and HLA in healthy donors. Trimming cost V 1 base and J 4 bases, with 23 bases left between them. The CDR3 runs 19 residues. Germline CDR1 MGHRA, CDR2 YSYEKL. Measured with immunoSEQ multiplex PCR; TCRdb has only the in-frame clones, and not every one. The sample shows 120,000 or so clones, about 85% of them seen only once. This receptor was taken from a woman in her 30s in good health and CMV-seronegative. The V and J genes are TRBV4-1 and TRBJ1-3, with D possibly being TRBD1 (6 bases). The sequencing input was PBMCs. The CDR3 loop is CASSQGTPPWGGVGNTIYF. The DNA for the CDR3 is TGCGCCAGCAGCCAAGGTACCCCCCCTTGGGGGGGCGTCGGAAACACCATATATTTT.